One TCR beta chain is described in this entry. This clone was detected once. There is no known antigen for this receptor. No much larger clonotype is one base removed from it; base qualities were not supplied. Whole blood was collected in K2EDTA tubes by collaborating institutions according to the institutions' own protocols. For TCRbeta analysis, collaborators shipped samples in one of three forms: frozen whole blood, isolated PBMCs, or DNA extracted from either of those sample types. The source of the sample is a study of blood T cell repertoires in COVID-19 (dated by TCRdb to about 2020). Broadly, across the study: The collaborator samples originated in the United States, Italy and Spain and spanned the acute and convalescent phases of COVID-19. The sample metadata nearly always contained a de-identified subject ID, COVID-19 status, age in years and sex. The prospective study material was composed of cDNA or gDNA derived from T cells, B-cell-depleted T cells, or PBMCs. The samples were drawn from the first 160 participants of the ongoing ImmuneRACE study and from 1,254 subjects provided by 6 global collaborators. The dataset comprised deeply sampled blood TCRbeta repertoires from subjects exposed to, actively infected with, or recovered from COVID-19. The repertoires were released in a freely available public database intended as a resource for research on the immune response to SARS-CoV-2. Where available, HLA class I and class II types were obtained from metadata supplied by the sample provider rather than from assay-based typing.

The immunoSEQ Assay, a bias-controlled multiplex PCR, was used to amplify TCRbeta CDR3 regions from genomic DNA. On the study's bioinformatics: Within the assay, amplification of reference gene primers was used to estimate how many nucleated cells each sample contained. To quantify the absolute abundance of each unique TCRbeta CDR3 rearrangement, sequence reads were collapsed and filtered. Productive Simpson clonality was computed per sample as the square root of Simpson's diversity index over productive rearrangements. What TCRdb holds here is the immuneACCESS table cut down to in-frame rearrangements. Part of the clones is not present; checked against another copy, under half of the missing clones reflect an unresolved V gene, and the others are unexplained. That table furnishes V, J and clone size, whereas the DNA furnished D and trimming. Here the sample has some 60,000 clones; roughly 88% occur a single time. The ten top clones hold 1.6% of the sample.

The germline V gene gives CDR1 as MDHEN and CDR2 as SYDVKM. V loses 5 bases of germline sequence and J loses 6 bases, and the interval between the two ends is 8 bases. The CDR3 spans 12 residues, from the cysteine through the phenylalanine. Only the CDR3 region is kept as DNA, spanning 36 bases read in frame from base 1. Here is what the overall study found, with its caveats: The quantity of clinical and demographic metadata differed by source and by participant and was supplied without curation.

The TCR comes from a human donor in a cohort sampled during active COVID-19. Material: peripheral blood. Recombination connected TRBV28 to TRBJ1-5; possibly the D gene is TRBD1, per 6 matching bases. The CDR3 has the sequence CASSPRGQPQHF. The DNA reads as follows: TGTGCCAGCAGTCCCAGGGGTCAGCCCCAGCATTTT.